Listed below are T cell receptor beta chains from one sample, sequenced in a study of somatic mutations in T cells in chronic GVHD. Generated by immunoSEQ multiplex PCR, the TCRdb table keeps only in-frame clones and is missing some. The table lists about 13,000 clones, around 80% of them singletons, with about 30% in the top ten. Sample: Vbeta20-negative CD4+ T cells from blood. These receptors all stem from a male patient aged 50 to 59 with chronic graft-versus-host disease. Some of the T cells might come from the graft donor. Each CDR3 is given with its conserved first and last residue. Fields, in order: J gene, V gene, clone size, CDR3 protein. A row's size may be missing; if present it is once, few, many or a size class.

j_gene: TRBJ2-2
v_gene: TRBV29-1
abundance: -
CDR3aa: CSVTSGSSNTGELFF

j_gene: TRBJ2-1
v_gene: TRBV9
abundance: few
CDR3aa: CASSVEGLGEQFF

j_gene: TRBJ2-3
v_gene: TRBV6-6
abundance: -
CDR3aa: CASSYLDYGADTQYF

j_gene: TRBJ1-1
v_gene: TRBV5-4
abundance: -
CDR3aa: CASSLTAYTEAFF

j_gene: TRBJ2-3
v_gene: TRBV10-3
abundance: -
CDR3aa: CASNGGQGNRGDTQYF

j_gene: TRBJ1-4
v_gene: TRBV10-3
abundance: few
CDR3aa: CAISATGTNEKLFF

j_gene: TRBJ1-4
v_gene: TRBV6-5
abundance: -
CDR3aa: CATKGETNEKLFF

j_gene: TRBJ2-1
v_gene: TRBV7-2
abundance: -
CDR3aa: CASSLAASGGYNEQFF

j_gene: TRBJ2-7
v_gene: TRBV15
abundance: -
CDR3aa: CATSNSLGREQYF

j_gene: TRBJ1-5
v_gene: TRBV5-7
abundance: -
CDR3aa: CASSLTGPGQPQHF

j_gene: TRBJ2-1
v_gene: TRBV7-9
abundance: -
CDR3aa: CASSLARRGGVNEQFF

j_gene: TRBJ2-7
v_gene: TRBV19
abundance: few
CDR3aa: CASSMSAGASYEQYF

j_gene: TRBJ1-2
v_gene: TRBV28
abundance: few
CDR3aa: CASSYAIGYTF

j_gene: TRBJ1-1
v_gene: TRBV7-7
abundance: -
CDR3aa: CASSPPVRGINTEAFF

j_gene: TRBJ2-7
v_gene: TRBV6-5
abundance: -
CDR3aa: CASSYELAQYF

j_gene: TRBJ1-5
v_gene: TRBV2
abundance: few
CDR3aa: CASSGDVLNQPQHF

j_gene: TRBJ2-7
v_gene: TRBV2
abundance: -
CDR3aa: CASRPQGTGYEQYF

j_gene: TRBJ1-2
v_gene: TRBV27
abundance: few
CDR3aa: CASTVSRGVEYGYTF

j_gene: TRBJ1-3
v_gene: TRBV10-3
abundance: once
CDR3aa: CAIQGSGNTIYF

j_gene: TRBJ2-7
v_gene: TRBV19
abundance: -
CDR3aa: CASSIAGINEQYF

j_gene: TRBJ2-3
v_gene: TRBV15
abundance: once
CDR3aa: CATSRDRTGGFEDTQYF

j_gene: TRBJ1-1
v_gene: TRBV6-1
abundance: -
CDR3aa: CASISTGFEAFF

j_gene: TRBJ2-3
v_gene: TRBV19
abundance: -
CDR3aa: CASKEGGYTDTQYF

j_gene: TRBJ2-1
v_gene: TRBV28
abundance: -
CDR3aa: CASSLVAGGFEQFF

j_gene: TRBJ1-1
v_gene: TRBV6-1
abundance: -
CDR3aa: CASSEVFGGLGTEAFF

j_gene: TRBJ2-7
v_gene: TRBV6-1
abundance: -
CDR3aa: CASSPAGTDHYEQYF

j_gene: TRBJ2-3
v_gene: TRBV2
abundance: few
CDR3aa: CASSEERYTQYF

j_gene: TRBJ1-2
v_gene: TRBV18
abundance: -
CDR3aa: CASSPGQGEYGYTF

j_gene: TRBJ2-5
v_gene: TRBV7-9
abundance: once
CDR3aa: CASSSGRGIETQYF

j_gene: TRBJ1-2
v_gene: TRBV6-5
abundance: -
CDR3aa: CASSEILGRGYTF

j_gene: TRBJ2-7
v_gene: TRBV11-2
abundance: -
CDR3aa: CASSLGQGGYEQYF

j_gene: TRBJ2-3
v_gene: TRBV14
abundance: -
CDR3aa: CASSPLGLAGDTQYF

j_gene: TRBJ1-2
v_gene: TRBV6-4
abundance: once
CDR3aa: CASSGQGGGNYGYTF

j_gene: TRBJ1-2
v_gene: TRBV10-3
abundance: -
CDR3aa: CAIGATNYGYTF

j_gene: TRBJ2-7
v_gene: TRBV6-1
abundance: -
CDR3aa: CASSPEGGGPSEQYF

j_gene: TRBJ1-1
v_gene: TRBV18
abundance: once
CDR3aa: CASSPPLGQGGLEAFF

j_gene: TRBJ2-7
v_gene: TRBV11-2
abundance: -
CDR3aa: CASSTRGGRKSIYEQYF

j_gene: TRBJ2-1
v_gene: TRBV4-1
abundance: -
CDR3aa: CASSPQRDLSYNEQFF

j_gene: TRBJ1-1
v_gene: TRBV6-4
abundance: -
CDR3aa: CASRRGGSQNTEAFF

j_gene: TRBJ1-4
v_gene: TRBV5-6
abundance: few
CDR3aa: CASSGQRNEKLFF

j_gene: TRBJ1-4
v_gene: TRBV7-9
abundance: few
CDR3aa: CASSLVRRGQSNEKLFF

j_gene: TRBJ2-7
v_gene: TRBV29-1
abundance: few
CDR3aa: CSAERGSGRLSEQYF

j_gene: TRBJ1-6
v_gene: TRBV6-6
abundance: -
CDR3aa: CASRPRNSPLHF

j_gene: TRBJ2-7
v_gene: TRBV5-4
abundance: -
CDR3aa: CASSKYRDSAYEQYF

j_gene: TRBJ1-4
v_gene: TRBV6-6
abundance: -
CDR3aa: CASYSSGLSNEKLFF

j_gene: TRBJ2-3
v_gene: TRBV7-8
abundance: -
CDR3aa: CASSSRLDSTDTQYF

j_gene: TRBJ2-7
v_gene: TRBV28
abundance: -
CDR3aa: CASSSRQPGPHEQYF

j_gene: TRBJ2-1
v_gene: TRBV7-9
abundance: -
CDR3aa: CASSLDRGSYNEQFF

j_gene: TRBJ2-7
v_gene: TRBV13
abundance: -
CDR3aa: CASSFGGGLYEQYF

j_gene: TRBJ1-1
v_gene: TRBV2
abundance: -
CDR3aa: CASEKEQTLNTEAFF

j_gene: TRBJ1-5
v_gene: TRBV29-1
abundance: -
CDR3aa: CSVAEDTTQHF

j_gene: TRBJ1-5
v_gene: TRBV27
abundance: few
CDR3aa: CASSLFRGMQPQHF

j_gene: TRBJ1-2
v_gene: TRBV5-5
abundance: -
CDR3aa: CASSLAWTGATSNYGYTF

j_gene: TRBJ1-1
v_gene: TRBV5-6
abundance: -
CDR3aa: CASSLVEGIEAFF

j_gene: TRBJ1-4
v_gene: TRBV6-1
abundance: -
CDR3aa: CASSPWRTTNEKLFF

j_gene: TRBJ1-1
v_gene: TRBV28
abundance: -
CDR3aa: CASRLHSNTEAFF

j_gene: TRBJ1-2
v_gene: TRBV7-2
abundance: -
CDR3aa: CASSLAGTGKGYTF

j_gene: TRBJ2-1
v_gene: TRBV11-2
abundance: once
CDR3aa: CASSLDRSGRSYNEQFF

j_gene: TRBJ1-5
v_gene: TRBV6-6
abundance: -
CDR3aa: CACRQGVNSNQPQHF